This T cell receptor (beta chain) originates from a study of cytomegalovirus exposure and HLA in healthy donors. Trimming stripped 5 bases from V and 0 bases from J, with 14 bases between. The CDR3 length is 15 residues. Germline CDR1 is MNHEY and CDR2 is SMNVEV (reference sequence). This clone turned up a few times. Primers included in the PCR were 60 Vbeta and 13 Jbeta primers. Profiled with immunoSEQ multiplex PCR; TCRdb holds only in-frame clones, not every one. The repertoire includes around 170,000 clones, around 80% of them detected once, and less than 2% sits in the top ten. The sample was PBMCs. This chain links TRBV27 with TRBJ2-7, with D possibly TRBD1 on 5 matching bases. This TCR was recovered from a woman aged 18 to 35 in good health and CMV-seronegative. CDR3 bases: TGTGCCAGCAGTCTAAAGGACACCGTCTCCTACGAGCAGTACTTC. Translating gives CASSLKDTVSYEQYF.